This T cell receptor (beta chain) was obtained from a study of cytomegalovirus exposure and HLA in healthy donors. The overall study: There were several hundred genotyped donors. Of these, 81% fell in the genetic ancestry cluster associated with self-reported Caucasian donors.

General study findings and limits: Later analysis found that TCR beta chains associated with HLA were more clonally expanded than other, equally common chains. The investigators catalogued 150 to 200 TCR beta chains as cytomegalovirus-associated. Among TCR sequences, most were rare, though some public TCRs appeared in many donors.

PCR involved 60 Vbeta and 13 Jbeta primers. The table came from immunoSEQ multiplex PCR; TCRdb's copy has only in-frame clones and leaves some out. This sample has under 130,000 clones, with under 80% found just once. Worth noting for this clone: Antigen specificity is unknown.

The CDR3 is made up of 16 amino acids. Trimming removed 10 bases from V and 0 bases from J; junction bases left unmatched: 8. Per the germline V gene, CDR1 is SNHLY and CDR2 is FYNNEI. Sequenced sample: PBMCs. The chain combines TRBV2 with TRBJ1-6; TRBD1 aligns across 8 bases. The clonotype comes from a young woman in good health and CMV-seropositive. Written as DNA, the CDR3 is TGTGCCACCGGACAGGGCCTTAGCTCCTATAATTCACCCCTCCACTTT. It specifies CATGQGLSSYNSPLHF.